This T cell receptor (beta chain) appears in the sequencing data of a study of T cell repertoires in cytomegalovirus infection. The germline CDR1 and CDR2 sequences are MNHEY and SMNVEV (reference sequence). The CDR3 has 17 amino acids. V trimming: 2 bases; J trimming: 4 bases; junction bases outside the gene matches: 11. Points on this clonotype: Its antigen is unidentified.

TCRdb re-derived calls from the reads in MiXCR, one entry per CDR3 protein. The table has approximately 130,000 distinct CDR3 sequences, roughly a quarter seen once. The source of this sequence is a human donor in good health (CMV status not recorded). Some clones in this sample may be carry-over from other donors' samples. Specimen: PBMCs, sequenced either directly or after in vitro stimulation (not recorded which). V gene TRBV27 combines with J gene TRBJ2-3; 8 nucleotides align to TRBD2. CDR3 bases: TGTGCCAGCAGTTTACTCCGGGGAAGCGGGAGAGCAGATACGCAGTATTTT. Protein sequence: CASSLLRGSGRADTQYF.